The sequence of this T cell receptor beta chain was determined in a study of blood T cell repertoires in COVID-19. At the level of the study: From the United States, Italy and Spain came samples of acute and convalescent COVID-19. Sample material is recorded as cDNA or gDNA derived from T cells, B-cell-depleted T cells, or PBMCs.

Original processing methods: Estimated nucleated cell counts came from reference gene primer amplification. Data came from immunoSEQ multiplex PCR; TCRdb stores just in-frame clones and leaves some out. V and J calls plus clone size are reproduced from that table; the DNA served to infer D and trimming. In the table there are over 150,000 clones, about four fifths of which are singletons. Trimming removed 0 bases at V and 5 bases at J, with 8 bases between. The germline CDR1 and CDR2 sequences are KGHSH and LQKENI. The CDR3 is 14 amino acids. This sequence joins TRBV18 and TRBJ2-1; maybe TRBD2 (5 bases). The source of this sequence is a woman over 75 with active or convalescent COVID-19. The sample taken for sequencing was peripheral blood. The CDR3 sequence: CASSPPVSDNEQFF. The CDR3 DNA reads TGTGCCAGCTCACCACCGGTTAGCGACAATGAGCAGTTCTTC.